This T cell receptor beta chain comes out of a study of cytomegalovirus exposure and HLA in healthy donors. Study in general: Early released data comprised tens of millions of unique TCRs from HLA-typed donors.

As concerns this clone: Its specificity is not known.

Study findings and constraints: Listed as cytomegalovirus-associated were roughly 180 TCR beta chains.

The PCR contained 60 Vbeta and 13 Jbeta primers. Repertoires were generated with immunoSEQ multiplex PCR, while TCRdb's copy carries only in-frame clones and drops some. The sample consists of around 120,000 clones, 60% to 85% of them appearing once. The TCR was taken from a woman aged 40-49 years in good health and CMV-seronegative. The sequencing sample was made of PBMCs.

The CDR3 coding sequence is TGTGCCAGCAGTTTTGCGCGGGTTAGCGGGAGTAACACCGGGGAGCTGTTTTTT. Amino acids: CASSFARVSGSNTGELFF. This chain links TRBV27 with TRBJ2-2; 9 bases are a match to TRBD2. CDR1 is MNHEY, CDR2 SMNVEV, per germline (reference sequence). The CDR3 runs to 18 residues. With V trimmed by 3 bases and J by 2 bases, 10 bases remained unmatched.